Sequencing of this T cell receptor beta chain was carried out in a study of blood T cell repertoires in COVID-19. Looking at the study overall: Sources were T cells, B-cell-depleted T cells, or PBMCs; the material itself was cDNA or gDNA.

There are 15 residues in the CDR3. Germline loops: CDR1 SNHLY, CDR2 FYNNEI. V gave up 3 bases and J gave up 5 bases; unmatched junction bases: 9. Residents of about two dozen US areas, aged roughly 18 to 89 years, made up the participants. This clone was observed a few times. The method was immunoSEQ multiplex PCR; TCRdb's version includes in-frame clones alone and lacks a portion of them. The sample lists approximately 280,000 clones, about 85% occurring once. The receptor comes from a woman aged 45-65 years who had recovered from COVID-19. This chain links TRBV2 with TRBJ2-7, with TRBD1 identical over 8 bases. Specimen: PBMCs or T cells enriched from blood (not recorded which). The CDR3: CASSDAGQGRHEQYF. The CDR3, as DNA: TGTGCCAGCAGTGATGCCGGACAGGGTCGCCACGAGCAGTACTTC. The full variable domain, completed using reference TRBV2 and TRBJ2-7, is EPEVTQTPSHQVTQMGQEVILRCVPISNHLYFYWYRQILGQKVEFLVSFYNNEISEKSEIFDDQFSVERPDGSNFTLKIRSTKLEDSAMYFCASSDAGQGRHEQYFGPGTRLTVT.